The 15 T cell receptor beta chains below come from one sample, sequenced in a study of graft-versus-host responses after intestinal transplantation (dated by TCRdb to the early 2020s). The label giving this sample's time point can be read as: cells obtained before transplantation from donor or recipient. Antigens for these TCRs are unknown. The library relied on the immunoSEQ multiplex PCR assay. The immuneACCESS repertoire file appears here via TCRdb, limited to in-frame rearrangements. These files lack a portion of the clones; in checked studies, under half of the deficit traces to unresolved V genes, and the cause of the others is not known. The sample table shows over 75,000 clones, and about 88% are seen once. The ten largest clones take up roughly 0.35% of the sample. Sequences were derived from unstimulated CD4+ T cells sorted from spleen or lymph node cells, sampled before intestinal transplant. The receptors stem from a human donor who received an intestinal transplant.

The chain uses TRBV29-1 and TRBJ2-5; 10 bases align to TRBD1. The CDR3 length is 15 residues. Trimming cost V 1 base and J 4 bases; bases outside gene matches: 6. Germline V gene lookup returns CDR1 SQVTM and CDR2 ANQGSEA. In DNA, the CDR3 is TGCAGCGTTGAAGTTTGGGACAGGGGAAGAGAGACCCAGTACTTC. Residues: CSVEVWDRGRETQYF.

The chain uses TRBV28 and TRBJ2-7; 10 nucleotides agree with TRBD2. Germline CDR1 is MDHEN and CDR2 is SYDVKM. Germline trimming cut 2 bases from V and 7 bases from J; bases unmatched to any gene: 14. The CDR3 sequence is 17 residues long. The CDR3 DNA reads TGTGCCAGCAGTTTACCGCTAGCGGGAGCCGCCGGGGGTGAGCAGTACTTC. The encoded protein is CASSLPLAGAAGGEQYF. Filled out from reference TRBV28 and TRBJ2-7, the complete variable domain reads DVKVTQSSRYLVKRTGEKVFLECVQDMDHENMFWYRQDPGLGLRLIYFSYDVKMKEKGDIPEGYSVSREKKERFSLILESASTNQTSMYLCASSLPLAGAAGGEQYFGPGTRLTVT.

CDR3 coding DNA: TGTGCCAGCAGCTTGGACAGCTATGGCTACACCTTC. Protein product: CASSLDSYGYTF. V and J are TRBV5-8 and TRBJ1-2; D remains ambiguous. Germline V gene data show CDR1 as SGHTS and CDR2 as YDEGEE. The CDR3 runs to 12 residues. The V end was cut by 0 bases, the J end by 4 bases, with 4 bases between.

V gene TRBV7-2 combines with J gene TRBJ1-5, with a weak D call TRBD1 (5 bases). Germline lookup yields CDR1 SGHTA and CDR2 FQGNSA. The V and J ends lost 2 bases and 7 bases respectively, with 15 bases between them. The CDR3 covers 15 residues. CDR3: CASSLFGAGEQPQHF. CDR3 nucleotides: TGTGCCAGCAGCTTATTCGGGGCGGGAGAACAGCCCCAGCATTTT.

The rearrangement joins TRBV29-1 to TRBJ2-7; D unclear. V was cut by 3 bases and J by 2 bases, with 14 bases left in between. Germline lookup yields CDR1 SQVTM and CDR2 ANQGSEA. The CDR3 runs 14 residues. The CDR3 protein is CSVEYGRSPYEQYF. CDR3 bases: TGCAGCGTTGAGTACGGTCGGAGCCCCTACGAGCAGTACTTC.

V gene TRBV28 combines with J gene TRBJ1-2; D ambiguous. The CDR3 consists of 12 residues. V shed 5 bases and J shed 4 bases, with 8 bases lying between them. From germline, CDR1 is MDHEN and CDR2 SYDVKM. The CDR3 sequence: CASSLSLYGYTF. CDR3 DNA: TGTGCCAGCAGTCTTAGTCTCTATGGCTACACCTTC.

The gene calls are TRBV4-1 and TRBJ2-7; 7 bases fit TRBD2. The CDR3 has 13 residues. The ends lost 4 bases at V and 4 bases at J; junction bases unmatched: 4. Germline values: CDR1 MGHRA, CDR2 YSYEKL. This CDR3 is CASSPGLTYEQYF. The CDR3 DNA sequence: TGCGCCAGCAGCCCGGGACTAACTTACGAGCAGTACTTC.

V gene TRBV18 combines with J gene TRBJ2-1; 7 bases agree with TRBD1. Per germline, CDR1 KGHSH and CDR2 LQKENI. The trim removed 4 bases at V and 8 bases at J, leaving 8 bases unmatched. The CDR3 totals 14 residues. CDR3 sequence reads: CASSRSDRADEQFF. CDR3 coding DNA: TGTGCCAGCTCACGATCCGACAGGGCCGATGAGCAGTTCTTC.

CDR3 nucleotides: TGTGCCAGCAGTTTTCTAAGCTACGAGCAGTACTTC. Translating it yields CASSFLSYEQYF. The chain couples TRBV28 to TRBJ2-7; D ambiguous. The CDR3 consists of 12 residues. V was cut by 3 bases and J by 3 bases, with 6 bases left in between. Germline-derived CDR1 and CDR2 are MDHEN and SYDVKM.

The chain couples TRBV5-4 to TRBJ2-3, with 12 bases fitting TRBD2. Germline CDR1 SGHNT, CDR2 YYREEE (reference sequence). V was clipped by 1 base and J by 5 bases; unmatched bases: 5. This CDR3 region has 16 residues. Written as DNA, the CDR3 is TGTGCCAGCAGCTTGCGACTAGCGGGGGCGGGAGATACGCAGTATTTT. Amino acid sequence: CASSLRLAGAGDTQYF.

The chain carries TRBV4-1 and TRBJ2-1; D gene ambiguous. Germline CDR1 and CDR2: MGHRA and YSYEKL. V was cut by 1 base and J by 6 bases, with 7 bases left in between. The length of the CDR3 is 13 residues. CDR3 sequence: CASSQAPSNEQFF. As DNA, the CDR3 is TGCGCCAGCAGCCAAGCTCCGTCCAATGAGCAGTTCTTC.

This clone has a handful of counts. The V call is TRBV6-5, the J call TRBJ1-4; 9 bases match TRBD1. Looked up from germline, CDR1 is MNHEY and CDR2 is SVGAGI. The CDR3 length is 15 residues. V trimming: 6 bases; J trimming: 8 bases; junction bases outside the gene matches: 10. The CDR3 is CASSPTGTGLEKLFF. The CDR3 DNA is TGTGCCAGCAGCCCTACCGGGACAGGGTTAGAAAAACTGTTTTTT.

This chain uses TRBV4-2 with TRBJ2-5; 7 bases map to TRBD2. Germline lookup yields CDR1 LGHNA and CDR2 YNFKEQ. V shed 0 bases, J shed 1 base, and the junction held 2 bases outside the gene matches. The CDR3 is 15 amino acids. DNA for the CDR3: TGTGCCAGCAGCCAAGAAGCGGGGAGCCAAGAGACCCAGTACTTC. The encoded protein is CASSQEAGSQETQYF.

This clone was observed a single time. J is TRBJ1-3 and V is TRBV5-1; D is unclear. The V end lost 4 bases, the J end lost 4 bases, and 12 bases lay between the germline ends. Germline CDR1 SGHRS, CDR2 YFSETQ. The CDR3 totals 14 residues. The CDR3 nucleotides are TGCGCCAGCAGCGGAACAGAAAAAGGAAACACCATATATTTT. This codes for CASSGTEKGNTIYF.

The V and J genes are TRBV28 and TRBJ1-6, with TRBD1 identical over 8 bases. The germline gives CDR1 MDHEN, CDR2 SYDVKM. J lost 5 bases, V lost 1 base, and 7 bases had no gene match. CDR3 length: 17 residues. CDR3 region: CASSLSTGDPNNSPLHF. The CDR3 DNA follows: TGTGCCAGCAGTTTATCGACAGGGGACCCTAATAATTCACCCCTCCACTTT. The full variable domain, in which reference TRBV28 and TRBJ1-6 provide the parts outside the CDR3, is DVKVTQSSRYLVKRTGEKVFLECVQDMDHENMFWYRQDPGLGLRLIYFSYDVKMKEKGDIPEGYSVSREKKERFSLILESASTNQTSMYLCASSLSTGDPNNSPLHFGNGTRLTVT.